This TCR beta chain was sequenced for a study of shared clonotypes between healthy human individuals. The study separated CD4+ cells into CD45RA+ naive and CD45RA-negative memory subsets. Sequencing was performed with immunoSEQ multiplex PCR; in TCRdb, only in-frame clones are kept and a portion is missing. The repertoire holds millions of clones, about 92% seen once, with more than 0.12% in the top ten. Sequencing was performed on naive CD4+ T cells sorted from blood. Subset reported: CD45RA+ positively selected. This clonotype originated in a man between 18 and 29 years old in good health.

This CDR3 is CASSLDLGQGGIYEQYF. The CDR3 DNA is TGTGCCAGCAGCTTGGATCTCGGACAGGGGGGCATCTACGAGCAGTACTTC. This chain uses TRBV5-4 with TRBJ2-7; 10 bases line up with TRBD1. The germline gives CDR1 SGHNT, CDR2 YYREEE (reference sequence). The CDR3 is 17 amino acids. The junction had 9 bases not matched to a gene; V was cut back by 0 bases and J by 3 bases.